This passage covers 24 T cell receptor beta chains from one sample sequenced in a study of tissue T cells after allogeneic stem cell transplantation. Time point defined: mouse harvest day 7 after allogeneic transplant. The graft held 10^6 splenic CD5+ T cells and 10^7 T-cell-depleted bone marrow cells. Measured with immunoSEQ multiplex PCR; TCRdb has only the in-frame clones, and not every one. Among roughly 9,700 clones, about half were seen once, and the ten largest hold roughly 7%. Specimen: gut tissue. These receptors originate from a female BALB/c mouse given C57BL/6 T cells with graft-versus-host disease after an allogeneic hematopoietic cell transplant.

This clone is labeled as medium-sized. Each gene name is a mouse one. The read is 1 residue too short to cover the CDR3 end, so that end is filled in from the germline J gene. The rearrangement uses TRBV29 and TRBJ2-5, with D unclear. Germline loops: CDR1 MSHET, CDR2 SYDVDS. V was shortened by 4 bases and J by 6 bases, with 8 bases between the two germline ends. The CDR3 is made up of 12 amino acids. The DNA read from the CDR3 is TGTGCTAGCAGTTCCGGCTGGGACACCCAGTAC. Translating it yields CASSSGWDTQY. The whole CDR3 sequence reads CASSSGWDTQYF.

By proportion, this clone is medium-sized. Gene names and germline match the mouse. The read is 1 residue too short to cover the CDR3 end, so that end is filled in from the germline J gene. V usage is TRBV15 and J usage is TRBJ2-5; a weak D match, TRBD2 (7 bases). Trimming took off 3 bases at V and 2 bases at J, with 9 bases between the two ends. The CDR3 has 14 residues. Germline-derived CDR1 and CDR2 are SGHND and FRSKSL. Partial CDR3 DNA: TGTGCCAGCAGTTTCGGGGGGCTCCAAGACACCCAGTAC. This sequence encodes CASSFGGLQDTQY. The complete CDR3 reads CASSFGGLQDTQYF.

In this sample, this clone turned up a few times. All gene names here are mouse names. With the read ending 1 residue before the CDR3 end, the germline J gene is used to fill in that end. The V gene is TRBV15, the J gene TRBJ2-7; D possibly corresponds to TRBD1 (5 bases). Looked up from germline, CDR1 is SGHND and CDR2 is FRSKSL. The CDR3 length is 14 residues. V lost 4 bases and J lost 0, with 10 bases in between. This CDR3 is CASSSDSSSYEQYF. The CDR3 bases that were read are TGTGCCAGCAGTTCCGACAGCAGCTCCTATGAACAGTAC.

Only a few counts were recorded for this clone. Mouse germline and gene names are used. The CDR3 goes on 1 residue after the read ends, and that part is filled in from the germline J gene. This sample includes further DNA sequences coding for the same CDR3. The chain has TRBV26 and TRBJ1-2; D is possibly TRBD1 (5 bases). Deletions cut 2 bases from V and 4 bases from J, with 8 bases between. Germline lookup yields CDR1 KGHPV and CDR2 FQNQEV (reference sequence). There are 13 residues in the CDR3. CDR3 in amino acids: CASSLGGGSDYTF. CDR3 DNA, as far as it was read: TGTGCCAGCAGTCTGGGGGGGGGCTCCGACTACACC.

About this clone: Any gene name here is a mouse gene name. CDR3 region: CASSLTSRDTEVFF. The DNA read from the CDR3 is TGTGCCAGCAGCTTAACGTCCAGGGACACAGAAGTCTTC. The chain uses TRBV3 and TRBJ1-1; tentatively, D is TRBD1 (5 bases). Read sequence stops 1 residue before the CDR3 end, and the germline J gene provides the missing end. The CDR3 runs to 14 residues. Germline assignment: CDR1 SNHLY and CDR2 FYNGKV (reference sequence). V was shortened by 2 bases and J by 3 bases, with 10 bases between the two germline ends.

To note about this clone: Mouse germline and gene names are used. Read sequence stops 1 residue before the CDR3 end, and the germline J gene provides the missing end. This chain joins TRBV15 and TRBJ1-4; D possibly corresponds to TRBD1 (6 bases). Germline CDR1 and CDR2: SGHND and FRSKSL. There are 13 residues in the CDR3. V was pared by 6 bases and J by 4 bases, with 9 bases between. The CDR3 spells CASRGDINERLFF. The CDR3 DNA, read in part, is TGTGCCAGCAGGGGGGACATCAACGAAAGATTATTT.

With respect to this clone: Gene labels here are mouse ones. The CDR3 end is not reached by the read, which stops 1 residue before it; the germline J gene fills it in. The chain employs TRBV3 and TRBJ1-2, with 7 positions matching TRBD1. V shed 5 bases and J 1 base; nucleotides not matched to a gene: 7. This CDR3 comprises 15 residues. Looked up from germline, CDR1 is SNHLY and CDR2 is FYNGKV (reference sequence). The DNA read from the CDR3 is TGTGCCAGCAGCCCCCGCAGGGGGGGAAACTCCGACTACACC. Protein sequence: CASSPRRGGNSDYT. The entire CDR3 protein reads CASSPRRGGNSDYTF.

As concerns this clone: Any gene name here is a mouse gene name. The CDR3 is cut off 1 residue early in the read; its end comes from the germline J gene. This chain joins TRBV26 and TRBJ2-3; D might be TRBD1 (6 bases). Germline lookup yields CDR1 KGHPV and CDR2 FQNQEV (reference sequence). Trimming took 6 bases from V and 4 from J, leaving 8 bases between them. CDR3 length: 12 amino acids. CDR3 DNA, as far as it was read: TGTGCCAGCAGCGGACAGACAGAAACGCTGTAT. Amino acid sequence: CASSGQTETLY. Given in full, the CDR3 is CASSGQTETLYF.

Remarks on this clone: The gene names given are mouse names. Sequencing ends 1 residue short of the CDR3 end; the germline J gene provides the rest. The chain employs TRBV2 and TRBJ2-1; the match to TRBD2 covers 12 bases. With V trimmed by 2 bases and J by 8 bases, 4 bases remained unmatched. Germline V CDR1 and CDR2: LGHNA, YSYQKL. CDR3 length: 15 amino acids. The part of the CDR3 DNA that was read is TGTGCCAGCAGCCAACCGGGACTGGGGGGATCTGAGCAGTTC. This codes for CASSQPGLGGSEQF. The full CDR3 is CASSQPGLGGSEQFF.

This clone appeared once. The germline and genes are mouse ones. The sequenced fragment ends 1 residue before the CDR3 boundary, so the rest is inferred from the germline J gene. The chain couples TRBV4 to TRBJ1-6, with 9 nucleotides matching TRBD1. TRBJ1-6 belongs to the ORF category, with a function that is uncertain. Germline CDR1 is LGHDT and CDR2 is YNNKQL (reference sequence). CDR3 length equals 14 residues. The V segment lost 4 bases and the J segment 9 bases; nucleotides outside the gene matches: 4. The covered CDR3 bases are TGTGCCAGCAGCTTGACAGGGGGGGGTTCGCCCCTCTAC. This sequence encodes CASSLTGGGSPLY. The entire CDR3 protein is CASSLTGGGSPLYF.

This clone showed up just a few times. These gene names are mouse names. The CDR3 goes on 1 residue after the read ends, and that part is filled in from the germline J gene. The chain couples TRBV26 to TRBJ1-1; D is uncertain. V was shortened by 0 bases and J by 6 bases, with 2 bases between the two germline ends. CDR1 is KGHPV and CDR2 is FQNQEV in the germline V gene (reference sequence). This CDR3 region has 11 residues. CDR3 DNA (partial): TGTGCCAGCAGTCTGTCCCCAGAAGTCTTC. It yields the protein CASSLSPEVF. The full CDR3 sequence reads CASSLSPEVFF.

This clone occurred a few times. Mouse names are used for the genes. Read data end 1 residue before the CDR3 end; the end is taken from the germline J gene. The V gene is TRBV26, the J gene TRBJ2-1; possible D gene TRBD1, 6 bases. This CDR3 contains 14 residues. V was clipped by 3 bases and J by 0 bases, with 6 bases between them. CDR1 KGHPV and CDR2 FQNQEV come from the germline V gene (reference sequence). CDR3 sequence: CASSLQGNYAEQFF. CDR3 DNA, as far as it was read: TGTGCCAGCAGTCTACAGGGTAACTATGCTGAGCAGTTC.

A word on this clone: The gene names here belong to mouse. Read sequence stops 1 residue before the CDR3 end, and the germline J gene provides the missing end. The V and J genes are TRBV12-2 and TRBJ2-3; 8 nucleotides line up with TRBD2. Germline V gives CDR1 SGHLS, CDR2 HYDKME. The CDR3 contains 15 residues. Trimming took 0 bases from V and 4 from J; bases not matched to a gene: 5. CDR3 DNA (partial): TGTGCCAGCTCTCTCGAACCTGGGGGGCCAGAAACGCTGTAT. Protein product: CASSLEPGGPETLY. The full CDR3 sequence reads CASSLEPGGPETLYF. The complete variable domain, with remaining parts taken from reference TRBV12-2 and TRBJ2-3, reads NSGVVQSPRYIIKGKGERSILKCIPISGHLSVAWYQQTQGQELKFFIQHYDKMERDKGNLPSRFSVQQFDDYHSEMNMSALELEDSAVYFCASSLEPGGPETLYFGSGTRLTVL.

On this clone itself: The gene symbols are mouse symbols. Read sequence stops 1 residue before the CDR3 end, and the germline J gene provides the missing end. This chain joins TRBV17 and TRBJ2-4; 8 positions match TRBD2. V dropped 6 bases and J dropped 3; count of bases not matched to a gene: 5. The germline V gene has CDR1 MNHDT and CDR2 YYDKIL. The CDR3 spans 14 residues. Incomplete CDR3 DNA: TGTGCTAGCAGCCTGGGGGGTCGGCAAAACACCTTGTAC. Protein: CASSLGGRQNTLY. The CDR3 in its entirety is CASSLGGRQNTLYF.

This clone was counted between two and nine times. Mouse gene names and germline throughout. This chain's CDR3 is CASSDEGSSYEQYF. The sequenced part of the CDR3 DNA is TGTGCCAGCAGTGATGAAGGCAGTTCCTATGAACAGTAC. The chain couples TRBV13-3 to TRBJ2-7; D is ambiguous. The sequenced fragment ends 1 residue before the CDR3 boundary, so the rest is inferred from the germline J gene. The germline V gene encodes CDR1 NNHDY and CDR2 SYVADS. Trimming cost V 0 bases and J 1 base, with 8 bases left between them. The CDR3 extends over 14 amino acids.

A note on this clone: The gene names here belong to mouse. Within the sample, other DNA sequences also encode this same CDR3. CDR3 bases read: TGTGCCAGCAGCTTAGCAAACTCCGACTACACC. Its protein product is CASSLANSDYT. The full-length CDR3 reads as CASSLANSDYTF. The chain uses TRBV26 and TRBJ1-2; D gene unclear. The read terminates 1 residue ahead of where the CDR3 ends, so the germline J gene completes it. Looked up from germline, CDR1 is KGHPV and CDR2 is FQNQEV (reference sequence). The length of the CDR3 is 12 residues. V was cut by 6 bases and J by 0 bases, with 5 bases left in between. Drawing the rest from reference TRBV26 and TRBJ1-2, the complete variable domain is NSKVIQTPRYLVKGQGQKAKMRCIPEKGHPVVFWYQQNKNNEFKFLINFQNQEVLQQIDMTEKRFSAECPSNSPCSLEIQSSEAGDSALYLCASSLANSDYTFGSGTRLLVI.

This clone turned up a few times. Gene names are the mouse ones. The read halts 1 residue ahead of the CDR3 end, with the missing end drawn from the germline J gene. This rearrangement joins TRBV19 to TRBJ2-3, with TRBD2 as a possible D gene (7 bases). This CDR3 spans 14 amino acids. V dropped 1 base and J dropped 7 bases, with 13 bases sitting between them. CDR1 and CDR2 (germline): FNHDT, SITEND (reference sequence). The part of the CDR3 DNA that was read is TGTGCCAGCAGTATAAGGGGGGGGACGAAAACGCTGTAT. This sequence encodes CASSIRGGTKTLY. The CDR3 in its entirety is CASSIRGGTKTLYF.

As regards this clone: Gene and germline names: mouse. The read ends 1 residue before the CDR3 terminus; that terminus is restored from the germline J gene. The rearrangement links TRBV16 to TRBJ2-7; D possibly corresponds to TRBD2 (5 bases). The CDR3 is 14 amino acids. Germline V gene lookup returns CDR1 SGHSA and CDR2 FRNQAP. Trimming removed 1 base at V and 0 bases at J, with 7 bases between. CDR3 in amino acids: CASSLVGSSYEQYF. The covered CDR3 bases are TGTGCAAGCAGCTTAGTGGGGAGCTCCTATGAACAGTAC.

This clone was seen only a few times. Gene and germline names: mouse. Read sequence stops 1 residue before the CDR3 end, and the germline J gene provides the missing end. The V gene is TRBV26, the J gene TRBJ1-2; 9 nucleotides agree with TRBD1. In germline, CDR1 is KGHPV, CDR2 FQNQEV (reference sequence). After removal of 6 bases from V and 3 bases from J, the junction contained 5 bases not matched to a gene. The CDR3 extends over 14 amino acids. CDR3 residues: CASRPQGADSDYTF. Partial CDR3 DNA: TGTGCCAGCAGGCCACAGGGGGCGGACTCCGACTACACC.

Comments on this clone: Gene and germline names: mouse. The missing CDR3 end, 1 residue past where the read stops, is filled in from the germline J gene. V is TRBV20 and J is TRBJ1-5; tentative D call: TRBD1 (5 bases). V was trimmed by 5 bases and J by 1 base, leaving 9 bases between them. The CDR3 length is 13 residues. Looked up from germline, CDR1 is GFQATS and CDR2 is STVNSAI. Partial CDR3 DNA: TGTGGTGCTTCAGGGCAGAACAACCAGGCTCCGCTT. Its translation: CGASGQNNQAPL. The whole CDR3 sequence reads CGASGQNNQAPLF.

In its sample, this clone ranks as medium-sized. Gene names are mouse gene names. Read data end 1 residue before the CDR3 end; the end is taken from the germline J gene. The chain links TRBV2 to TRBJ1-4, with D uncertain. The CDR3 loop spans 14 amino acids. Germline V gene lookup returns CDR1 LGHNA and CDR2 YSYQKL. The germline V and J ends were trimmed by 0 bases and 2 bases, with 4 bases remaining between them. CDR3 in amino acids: CASSQDTSNERLFF. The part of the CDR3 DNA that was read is TGTGCCAGCAGCCAAGATACGTCCAACGAAAGATTATTT.

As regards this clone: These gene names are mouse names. The CDR3 bases that were read are TGTGCCAGCAGTCTGACTGGGGGGCCCTATGAACAGTAC. It specifies CASSLTGGPYEQY. The entire CDR3 protein reads CASSLTGGPYEQYF. J is TRBJ2-7 and V is TRBV26; 9 nucleotides line up with TRBD2. The read ends 1 residue before the CDR3 terminus; that terminus is restored from the germline J gene. This CDR3 is 14 amino acids long. With V trimmed by 2 bases and J by 2 bases, 1 base remained unmatched. The germline V gene encodes CDR1 KGHPV and CDR2 FQNQEV (reference sequence).

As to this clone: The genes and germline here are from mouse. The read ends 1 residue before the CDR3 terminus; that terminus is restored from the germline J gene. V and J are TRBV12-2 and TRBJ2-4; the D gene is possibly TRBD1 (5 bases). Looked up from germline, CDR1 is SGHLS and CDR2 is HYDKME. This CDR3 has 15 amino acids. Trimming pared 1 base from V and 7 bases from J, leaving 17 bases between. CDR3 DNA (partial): TGTGCCAGCTCTCTTATCCCGGGCGGAGGGGACACCTTGTAC. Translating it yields CASSLIPGGGDTLY. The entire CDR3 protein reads CASSLIPGGGDTLYF. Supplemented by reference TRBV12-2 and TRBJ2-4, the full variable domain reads NSGVVQSPRYIIKGKGERSILKCIPISGHLSVAWYQQTQGQELKFFIQHYDKMERDKGNLPSRFSVQQFDDYHSEMNMSALELEDSAVYFCASSLIPGGGDTLYFGAGTRLSVL.

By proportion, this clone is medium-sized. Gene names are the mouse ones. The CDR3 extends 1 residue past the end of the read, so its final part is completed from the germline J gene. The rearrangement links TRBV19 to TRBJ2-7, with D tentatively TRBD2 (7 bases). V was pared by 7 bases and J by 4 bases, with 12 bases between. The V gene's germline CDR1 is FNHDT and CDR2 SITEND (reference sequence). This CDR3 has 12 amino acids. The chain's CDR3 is CASLGALYEQYF. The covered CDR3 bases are TGTGCCAGCCTGGGGGCTCTATATGAACAGTAC.